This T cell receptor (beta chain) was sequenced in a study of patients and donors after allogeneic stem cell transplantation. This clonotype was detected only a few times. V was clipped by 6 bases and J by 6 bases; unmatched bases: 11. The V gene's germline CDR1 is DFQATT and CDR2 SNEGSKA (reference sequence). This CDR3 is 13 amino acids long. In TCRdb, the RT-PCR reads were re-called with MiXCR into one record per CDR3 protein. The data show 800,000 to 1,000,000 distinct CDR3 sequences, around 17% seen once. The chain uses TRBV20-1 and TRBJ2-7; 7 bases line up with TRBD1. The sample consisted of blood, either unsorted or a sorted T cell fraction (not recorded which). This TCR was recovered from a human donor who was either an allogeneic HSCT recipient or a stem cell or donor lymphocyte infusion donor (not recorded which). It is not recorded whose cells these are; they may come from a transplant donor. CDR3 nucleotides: TGCAGTGCCCCTGGACAGGTTTGGGGCGAGCAGTACTTC. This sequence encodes CSAPGQVWGEQYF.